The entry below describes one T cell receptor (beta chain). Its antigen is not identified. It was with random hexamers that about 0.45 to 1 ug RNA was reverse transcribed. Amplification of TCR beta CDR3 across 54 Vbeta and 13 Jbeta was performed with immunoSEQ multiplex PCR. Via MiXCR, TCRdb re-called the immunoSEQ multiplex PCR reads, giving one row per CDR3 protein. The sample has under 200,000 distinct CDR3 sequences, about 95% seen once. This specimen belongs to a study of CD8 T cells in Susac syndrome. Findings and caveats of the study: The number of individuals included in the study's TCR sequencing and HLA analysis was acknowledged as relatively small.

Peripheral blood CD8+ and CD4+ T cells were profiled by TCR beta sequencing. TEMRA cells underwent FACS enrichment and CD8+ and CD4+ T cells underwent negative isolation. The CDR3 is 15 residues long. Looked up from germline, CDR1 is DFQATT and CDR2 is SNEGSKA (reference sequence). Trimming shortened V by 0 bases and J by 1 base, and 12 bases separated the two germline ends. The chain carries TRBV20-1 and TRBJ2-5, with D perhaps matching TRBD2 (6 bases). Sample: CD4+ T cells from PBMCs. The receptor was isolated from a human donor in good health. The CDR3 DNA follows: TGCAGTGCTAGAGATGGGGGGTTTAGCCAAGAGACCCAGTACTTC. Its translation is CSARDGGFSQETQYF.